This TCR beta chain was observed in a study of PD-1 blockade in mismatch repair-deficient tumors. Study overall: All were previously treated, progressing patients with about a dozen mismatch repair-deficient cancer types.

All patients were mismatch repair deficient, assessed by either PCR or immunohistochemistry. TCR sequencing covered a few patients who responded to pembrolizumab. Details on this clone: Its cognate antigen is unknown.

Here immunoSEQ multiplex PCR was the method, and the copy in TCRdb shows in-frame clones only, minus some. This table has about 100,000 clones, 70% to 85% appearing once. V was pared by 0 bases and J by 3 bases, with 13 bases between. Per the germline V gene, CDR1 is SGHRS and CDR2 is YFSETQ. The CDR3 loop spans 15 amino acids. The study's findings and limits: Tumor-resident clones, often absent from pretreatment blood, expanded after pembrolizumab and then contracted.

The chain is built from TRBV5-1 and TRBJ2-7; D ambiguous. Sequences were derived from peripheral blood, sampled around 8 months after starting pembrolizumab. This clonotype originated in an adult with mismatch repair-deficient cancer. The CDR3 region is CASSLAGVVIYEQYF. The CDR3 bases are TGCGCCAGCAGCTTGGCCGGCGTCGTCATCTACGAGCAGTACTTC.